These T cell receptor beta chains were read from a single sample in a study of glioma-infiltrating T cells after dendritic cell vaccination. Sequenced by immunoSEQ multiplex PCR; TCRdb stores in-frame clones only, minus some. The sample lists about 87,000 clones, 83% occurring once. The material sequenced was blood, taken after dendritic cell vaccination. These receptors were collected from a human donor with glioblastoma. The CDR3 runs from the conserved cysteine through the conserved F or W. The order of the fields is V gene, CDR3 length, CDR3 protein.

>TRBV6-1|14
CASSVDRGSYEQYF
>TRBV5-6|14
CASSFWGRENEQFF
>TRBV7-9|17
CASSFRGDLVLDYGYTF
>TRBV2|15
CASSRKSVTNTEAFF
>TRBV19|17
CASSRTTGVGSGNTIYF
>TRBV2|14
CASSRGPSNYGCTF
>TRBV11-2|15
CASSLGQGAPYEQYF
>TRBV9|18
CASSAGTSGGLNTGELFF
>TRBV11-3|16
CASSPTSGGSQETQYF
>TRBV6-5|14
CASRYLQGFGGYTF
>TRBV6-6|16
CASRQRGGQFTDTQYF
>TRBV30|15
CAWSGTGNPNYGYTF
>TRBV10-3|14
CAISVGVGNSPLHF
>TRBV6-1|16
CASSEAKQVTREKLFF
>TRBV7-3|13
CASSLRHLTEAFF
>TRBV5-1|14
CASKPGPDSREQYF
>TRBV29-1|14
CSVGLGQGPEKLFF
>TRBV11-2|15
CASSPHMGQVYGYTF
>TRBV19|13
CASSMVAGYGYTF